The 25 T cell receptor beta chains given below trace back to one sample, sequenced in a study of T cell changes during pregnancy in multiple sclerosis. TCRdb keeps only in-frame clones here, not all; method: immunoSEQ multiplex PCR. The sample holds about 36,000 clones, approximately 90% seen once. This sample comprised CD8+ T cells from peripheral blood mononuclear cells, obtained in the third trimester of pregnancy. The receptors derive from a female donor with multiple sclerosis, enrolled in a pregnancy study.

The CDR3 here is CASSGLAGLADTQYF. DNA for the CDR3: TGTGCCAGCAGTGGACTAGCGGGACTCGCAGATACGCAGTATTTT. The chain recombines TRBV6-5 with TRBJ2-3, with 12 bases identical to TRBD2. Germline assignment: CDR1 MNHEY and CDR2 SVGAGI. The CDR3 runs 15 residues. V shed 5 bases and J 4 bases; nucleotides not matched to a gene: 4.

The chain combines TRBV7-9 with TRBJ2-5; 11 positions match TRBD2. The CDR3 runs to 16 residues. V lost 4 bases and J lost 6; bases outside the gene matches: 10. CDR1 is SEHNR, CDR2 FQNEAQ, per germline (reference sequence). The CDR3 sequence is CASSSSGGPGWQTQYF. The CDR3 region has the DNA TGTGCCAGCAGCTCTAGCGGGGGGCCGGGATGGCAGACCCAGTACTTC.

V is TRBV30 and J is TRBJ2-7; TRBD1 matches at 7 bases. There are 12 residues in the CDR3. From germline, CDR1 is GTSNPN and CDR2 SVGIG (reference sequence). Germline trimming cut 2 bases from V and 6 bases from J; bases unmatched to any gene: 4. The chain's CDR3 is CAWSRDSAEQYF. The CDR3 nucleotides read TGTGCCTGGAGTCGGGACAGTGCCGAGCAGTACTTC.

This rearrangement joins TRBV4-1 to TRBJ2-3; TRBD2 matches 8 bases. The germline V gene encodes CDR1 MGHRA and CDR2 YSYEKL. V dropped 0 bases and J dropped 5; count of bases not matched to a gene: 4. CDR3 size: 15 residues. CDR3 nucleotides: TGCGCCAGCAGCCAAGATCGGGGGGGCGAAGATACGCAGTATTTT. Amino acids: CASSQDRGGEDTQYF.

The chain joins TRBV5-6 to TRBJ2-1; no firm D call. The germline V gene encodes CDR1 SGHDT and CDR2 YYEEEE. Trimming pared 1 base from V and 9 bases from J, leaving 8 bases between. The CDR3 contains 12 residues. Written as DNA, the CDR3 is TGTGCCAGCAGCTTGACCACTCTTGAGCAGTTCTTC. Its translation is CASSLTTLEQFF.

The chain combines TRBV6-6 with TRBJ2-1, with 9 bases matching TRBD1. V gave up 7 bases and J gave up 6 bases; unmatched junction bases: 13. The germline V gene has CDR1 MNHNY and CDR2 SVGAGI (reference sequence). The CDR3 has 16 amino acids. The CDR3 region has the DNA TGTGCCAGCACCAAGTGGGAGGGACAGGGACTCAATGAGCAGTTCTTC. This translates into CASTKWEGQGLNEQFF.

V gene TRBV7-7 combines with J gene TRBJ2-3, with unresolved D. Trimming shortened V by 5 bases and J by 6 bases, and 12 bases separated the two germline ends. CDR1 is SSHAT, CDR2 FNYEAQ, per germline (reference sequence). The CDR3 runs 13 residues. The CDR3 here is CASSPGESDTQYF. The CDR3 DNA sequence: TGTGCCAGCAGCCCTGGAGAGTCGGATACGCAGTATTTT.

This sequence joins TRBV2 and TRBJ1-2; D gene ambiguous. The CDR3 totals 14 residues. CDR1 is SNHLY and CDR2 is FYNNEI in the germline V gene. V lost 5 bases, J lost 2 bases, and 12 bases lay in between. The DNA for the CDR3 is TGTGCCAGCAGTATCCGCGTTACGAACTATGGCTACACCTTC. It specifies CASSIRVTNYGYTF. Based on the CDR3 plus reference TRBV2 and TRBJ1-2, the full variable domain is EPEVTQTPSHQVTQMGQEVILRCVPISNHLYFYWYRQILGQKVEFLVSFYNNEISEKSEIFDDQFSVERPDGSNFTLKIRSTKLEDSAMYFCASSIRVTNYGYTFGSGTRLTVV.

Written as DNA, the CDR3 is TGTGCGGGGGCCGGGAATGAGCAGTTCTTC. It yields the protein CAGAGNEQFF. V is TRBV12-2 and J is TRBJ2-1; the D call TRBD1 from the table was never checked on the DNA. TRBV12-2 is reported as a pseudogene. The CDR3 totals 10 residues.

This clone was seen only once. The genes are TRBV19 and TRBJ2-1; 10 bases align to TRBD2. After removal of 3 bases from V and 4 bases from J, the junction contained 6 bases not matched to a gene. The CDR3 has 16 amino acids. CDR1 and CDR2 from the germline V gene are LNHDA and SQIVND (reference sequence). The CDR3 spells CASSILAGEVYNEQFF. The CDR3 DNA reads TGTGCCAGTAGTATCCTAGCGGGAGAGGTTTACAATGAGCAGTTCTTC.

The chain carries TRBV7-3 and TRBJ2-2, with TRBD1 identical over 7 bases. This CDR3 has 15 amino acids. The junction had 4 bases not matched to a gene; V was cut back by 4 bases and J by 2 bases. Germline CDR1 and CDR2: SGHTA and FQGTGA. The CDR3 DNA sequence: TGTGCCAGCAGCTCGGACAGGCCCAACACCGGGGAGCTGTTTTTT. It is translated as CASSSDRPNTGELFF.

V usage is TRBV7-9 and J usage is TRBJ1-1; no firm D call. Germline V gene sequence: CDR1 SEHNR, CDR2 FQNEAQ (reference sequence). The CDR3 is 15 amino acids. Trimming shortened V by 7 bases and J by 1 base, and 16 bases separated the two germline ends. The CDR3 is CASTDTRRENTEAFF. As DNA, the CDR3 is TGTGCCAGCACCGACACAAGGCGGGAGAACACTGAAGCTTTCTTT.

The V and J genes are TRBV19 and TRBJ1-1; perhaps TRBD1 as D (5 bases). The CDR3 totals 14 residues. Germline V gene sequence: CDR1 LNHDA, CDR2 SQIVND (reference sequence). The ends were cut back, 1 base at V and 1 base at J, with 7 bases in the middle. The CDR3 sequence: CASSIAGANTEAFF. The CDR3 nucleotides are TGTGCCAGTAGTATAGCTGGGGCGAACACTGAAGCTTTCTTT.

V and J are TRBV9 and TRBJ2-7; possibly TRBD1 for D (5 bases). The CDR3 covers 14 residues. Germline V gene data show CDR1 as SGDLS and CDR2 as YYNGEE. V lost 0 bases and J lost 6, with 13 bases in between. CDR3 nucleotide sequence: TGTGCCAGCAGCGTAGGGTCAGGGCAGGGCGAGCAGTACTTC. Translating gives CASSVGSGQGEQYF.

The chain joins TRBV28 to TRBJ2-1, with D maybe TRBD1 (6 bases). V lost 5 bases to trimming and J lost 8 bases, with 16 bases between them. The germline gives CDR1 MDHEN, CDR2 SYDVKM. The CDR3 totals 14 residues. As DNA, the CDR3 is TGTGCCAGCAGTGCTACAGGGTCGAGGGATGAGCAGTTCTTC. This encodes CASSATGSRDEQFF.

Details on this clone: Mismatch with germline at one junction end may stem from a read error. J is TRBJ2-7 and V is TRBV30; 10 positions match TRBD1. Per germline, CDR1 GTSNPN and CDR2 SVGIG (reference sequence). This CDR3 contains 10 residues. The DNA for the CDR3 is TGTGCCTGGGGGGGACAGGGGATTCACTTC. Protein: CAWGGQGIHF.

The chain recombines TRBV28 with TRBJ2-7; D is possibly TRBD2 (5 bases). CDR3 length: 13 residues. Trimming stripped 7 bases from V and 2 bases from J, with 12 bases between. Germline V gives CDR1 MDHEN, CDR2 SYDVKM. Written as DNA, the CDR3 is TGTGCCAGCAAGGAATCCGGGACCTACGAGCAGTACTTC. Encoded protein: CASKESGTYEQYF.

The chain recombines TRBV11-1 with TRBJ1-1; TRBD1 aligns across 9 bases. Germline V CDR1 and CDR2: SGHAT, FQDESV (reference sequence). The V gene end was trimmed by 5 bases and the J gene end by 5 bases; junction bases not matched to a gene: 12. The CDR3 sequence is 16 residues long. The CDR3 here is CASSPGDRVMLTEAFF. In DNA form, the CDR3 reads TGTGCCAGCAGCCCGGGGGACAGGGTGATGTTGACTGAAGCTTTCTTT.

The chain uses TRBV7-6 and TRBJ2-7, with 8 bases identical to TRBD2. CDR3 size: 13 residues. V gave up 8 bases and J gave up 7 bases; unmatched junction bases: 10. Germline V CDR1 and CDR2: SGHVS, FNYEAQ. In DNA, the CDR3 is TGTGCCAGCGTTAGCGGGGAAGATTGGGAGCAGTACTTC. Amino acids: CASVSGEDWEQYF.

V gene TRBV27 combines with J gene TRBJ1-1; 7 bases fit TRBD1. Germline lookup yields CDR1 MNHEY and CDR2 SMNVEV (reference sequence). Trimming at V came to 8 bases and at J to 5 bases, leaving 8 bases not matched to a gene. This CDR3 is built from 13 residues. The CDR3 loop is CASLQGWGTEAFF. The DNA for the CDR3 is TGTGCCAGCCTACAGGGGTGGGGTACTGAAGCTTTCTTT.

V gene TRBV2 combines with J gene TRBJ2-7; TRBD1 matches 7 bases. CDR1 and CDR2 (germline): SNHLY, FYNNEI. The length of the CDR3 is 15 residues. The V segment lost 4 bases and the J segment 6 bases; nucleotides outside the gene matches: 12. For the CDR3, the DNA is TGTGCCAGCAGTGGGGGACAGCTTTTAGATGGCGAGCAGTACTTC. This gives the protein CASSGGQLLDGEQYF.

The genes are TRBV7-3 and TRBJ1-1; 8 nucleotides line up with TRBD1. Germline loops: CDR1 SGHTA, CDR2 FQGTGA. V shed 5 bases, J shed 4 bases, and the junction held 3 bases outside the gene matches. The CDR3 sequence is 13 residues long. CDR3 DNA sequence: TGTGCCAGCAGCCGTGGGACAGGCACTGAAGCTTTCTTT. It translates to CASSRGTGTEAFF. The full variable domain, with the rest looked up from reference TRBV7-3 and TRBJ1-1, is GAGVSQTPSNKVTEKGKYVELRCDPISGHTALYWYRQSLGQGPEFLIYFQGTGAADDSGLPNDRFFAVRPEGSVSTLKIQRTERGDSAVYLCASSRGTGTEAFFGQGTRLTVV.

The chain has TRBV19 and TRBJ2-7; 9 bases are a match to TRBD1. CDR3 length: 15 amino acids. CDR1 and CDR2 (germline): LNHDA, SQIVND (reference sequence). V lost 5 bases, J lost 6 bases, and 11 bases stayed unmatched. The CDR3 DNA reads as TGTGCCAGTAGTTTAAGTATTCACAGGGGGCTCGAGCAGTACTTC. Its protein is CASSLSIHRGLEQYF.

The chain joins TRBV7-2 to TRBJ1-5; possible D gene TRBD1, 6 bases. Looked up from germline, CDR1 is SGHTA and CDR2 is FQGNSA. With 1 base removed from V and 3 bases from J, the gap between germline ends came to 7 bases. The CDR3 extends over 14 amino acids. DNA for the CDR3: TGTGCCAGCAGCTTAGGGGGGCTCAATCAGCCCCAGCATTTT. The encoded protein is CASSLGGLNQPQHF.

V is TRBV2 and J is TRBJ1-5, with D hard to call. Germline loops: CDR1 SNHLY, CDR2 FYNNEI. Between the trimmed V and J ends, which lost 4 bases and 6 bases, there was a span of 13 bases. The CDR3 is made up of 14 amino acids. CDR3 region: CASSVGGSGQPQHF. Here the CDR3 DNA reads TGTGCCAGCAGTGTCGGAGGGTCGGGTCAGCCCCAGCATTTT.